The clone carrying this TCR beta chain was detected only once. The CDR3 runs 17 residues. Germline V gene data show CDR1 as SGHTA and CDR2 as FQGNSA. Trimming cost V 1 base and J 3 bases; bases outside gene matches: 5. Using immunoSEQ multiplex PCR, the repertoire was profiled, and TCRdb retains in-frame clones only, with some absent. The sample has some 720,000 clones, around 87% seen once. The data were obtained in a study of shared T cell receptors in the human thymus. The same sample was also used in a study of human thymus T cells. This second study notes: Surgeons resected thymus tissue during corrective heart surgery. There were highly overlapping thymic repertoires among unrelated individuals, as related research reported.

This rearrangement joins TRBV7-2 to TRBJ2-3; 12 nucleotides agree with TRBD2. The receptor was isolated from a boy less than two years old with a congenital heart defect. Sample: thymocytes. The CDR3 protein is CASSLEASGRGTDTQYF. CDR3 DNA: TGTGCCAGCAGCTTAGAGGCTAGCGGGAGGGGTACAGATACGCAGTATTTT.